These 13 T cell receptor beta chains were sequenced from one sample in a study of cytomegalovirus exposure and HLA in healthy donors. TCRdb keeps only in-frame clones here, not all; method: immunoSEQ multiplex PCR. The table records about 150,000 clones, about 86% of them present only once. What was sequenced was PBMCs. The source is a man aged 18 to 35 in good health and CMV-seropositive.

In this sample, this clone turned up once. The chain has TRBV7-6 and TRBJ2-2; TRBD2 aligns across 8 bases. The length of the CDR3 is 18 residues. Trimming cost V 3 bases and J 1 base; bases outside gene matches: 10. Germline CDR1 reads SGHVS; CDR2 reads FNYEAQ. CDR3 bases: TGTGCCAGCAGCTTTATTCCGGGGGGGCGAGAGAACACCGGGGAGCTGTTTTTT. Translating it yields CASSFIPGGRENTGELFF. Supplemented by reference TRBV7-6 and TRBJ2-2, the full variable domain reads GAGVSQSPRYKVTKRGQDVALRCDPISGHVSLYWYRQALGQGPEFLTYFNYEAQQDKSGLPNDRFSAERPEGSISTLTIQRTEQRDSAMYRCASSFIPGGRENTGELFFGEGSRLTVL.

The V call is TRBV19, the J call TRBJ1-2; 9 nucleotides match TRBD1. Germline-derived CDR1 and CDR2 are LNHDA and SQIVND (reference sequence). The CDR3 sequence is 16 residues long. V gave up 4 bases and J gave up 2 bases; unmatched junction bases: 8. CDR3 nucleotide sequence: TGTGCCAGTAGTACATCCGGGACAGGGATAAACTATGGCTACACCTTC. This sequence encodes CASSTSGTGINYGYTF.

This chain uses TRBV5-1 with TRBJ1-6; D unresolved. CDR3 length: 13 residues. V was shortened by 0 bases and J by 5 bases, with 3 bases between the two germline ends. Per germline, CDR1 SGHRS and CDR2 YFSETQ. CDR3 bases: TGCGCCAGCAGCTTGGCTAATAATTCACCCCTCCACTTT. This translates into CASSLANNSPLHF.

The V and J genes are TRBV9 and TRBJ1-6; no firm D call. Germline V lookup: CDR1 SGDLS, CDR2 YYNGEE. Trimming left V 0 bases short and J 7 bases short, with 11 bases between. This CDR3 contains 15 residues. The DNA of the CDR3 is TGTGCCAGCAGCGTAGCGGGGAGTGGCAATTCACCCCTCCACTTT. This sequence encodes CASSVAGSGNSPLHF.

This chain links TRBV10-2 with TRBJ1-5; a weak D match, TRBD1 (6 bases). The CDR3 runs to 14 residues. The V end was cut by 1 base, the J end by 4 bases, with 8 bases between. Germline CDR1 and CDR2: WSHSY and SAAADI. CDR3 residues: CASSEYRENQPQHF. The CDR3, as DNA: TGCGCCAGCAGTGAGTACAGGGAAAATCAGCCCCAGCATTTT.

Only one count was recorded for this clone. A read error may produce the germline difference seen at one junction end. V is TRBV5-1 and J is TRBJ2-5; D is perhaps TRBD2 (5 bases). The CDR3 consists of 13 residues. Germline CDR1 is SGHRS and CDR2 is YFSETQ. The CDR3 DNA reads as TGCGCCAGCAGATTGGAACCGGGAAAGACCCAGTACTTC. It is translated as CASRLEPGKTQYF.

This clone has only a few counts. The chain uses TRBV6-1 and TRBJ1-5; D not certain. Per germline, CDR1 MNHNS and CDR2 SASEGT. The ends were cut back, 10 bases at V and 0 bases at J, with 7 bases in the middle. The length of the CDR3 is 12 residues. The CDR3 DNA reads TGTGCCATCGCGTATAGCAATCAGCCCCAGCATTTT. Translation: CAIAYSNQPQHF.

V is TRBV7-9 and J is TRBJ2-3; D not certain. V lost 5 bases, J lost 4 bases, and 10 bases lay in between. CDR3 length: 13 amino acids. CDR1 and CDR2 (germline): SEHNR, FQNEAQ (reference sequence). CDR3 bases: TGTGCCAGCAGCACCACAGTCCCAGATACGCAGTATTTT. Amino acid sequence: CASSTTVPDTQYF. Together with reference TRBV7-9 and TRBJ2-3, the CDR3 gives the full variable domain: DTGVSQNPRHKITKRGQNVTFRCDPISEHNRLYWYRQTLGQGPEFLTYFQNEAQLEKSRLLSDRFSAERPKGSFSTLEIQRTEQGDSAMYLCASSTTVPDTQYFGPGTRLTVL.

V is TRBV5-8 and J is TRBJ2-7, with D possibly being TRBD1 (6 bases). The V gene lost 10 bases and the J gene lost 4 bases, with 21 bases spanning the gap. The CDR3 consists of 14 residues. Germline-derived CDR1 and CDR2 are SGHTS and YDEGEE. CDR3 DNA sequence: TGTGCCGGCCTCACCAGGGGCGCGACATACGAGCAGTACTTC. Translated, it gives CAGLTRGATYEQYF. The complete variable domain, with remaining parts taken from reference TRBV5-8 and TRBJ2-7, reads EAGVTQSPTHLIKTRGQQATLRCSPISGHTSVYWYQQALGLGLQFLLWYDEGEERNRGNFPPRFSGRQFPNYSSELNVNALELEDSALYLCAGLTRGATYEQYFGPGTRLTVT.

The rearrangement uses TRBV9 and TRBJ1-4; 8 nucleotides agree with TRBD1. Germline assignment: CDR1 SGDLS and CDR2 YYNGEE. The CDR3 covers 17 residues. V shed 3 bases, J shed 0 bases, and the junction held 7 bases outside the gene matches. The CDR3 spells CASSGRDRSATNEKLFF. Written as DNA, the CDR3 is TGTGCCAGCAGCGGAAGGGACAGGAGTGCAACTAATGAAAAACTGTTTTTT.

V is TRBV5-4 and J is TRBJ2-4, with TRBD1 as a possible D gene (6 bases). CDR1 and CDR2 (germline): SGHNT, YYREEE (reference sequence). Deletions cut 0 bases from V and 7 bases from J, with 20 bases between. The CDR3 has 17 amino acids. CDR3 residues: CASSLGAEAGAGNIQYF. CDR3 sequence (DNA): TGTGCCAGCAGCTTGGGGGCCGAGGCAGGGGCTGGTAACATTCAGTACTTC.

The chain recombines TRBV21-1 with TRBJ2-1; the listed D gene, TRBD2, was not tested against the DNA. TRBV21-1 is listed as a pseudogene. CDR3 length equals 15 residues. The CDR3 bases are TGTGCCAGCAGCAAAGTTGGCGGGGCGCGGAATGAGCAGTTCTTC. Protein: CASSKVGGARNEQFF.

This sequence joins TRBV5-4 and TRBJ1-1; TRBD1 is a possible D gene (5 bases). Germline V lookup: CDR1 SGHNT, CDR2 YYREEE (reference sequence). V lost 2 bases and J 5 bases, leaving 10 bases between the germline ends. This CDR3 comprises 13 residues. The CDR3 here is CASSFKGATEAFF. The CDR3 nucleotides are TGTGCCAGCAGCTTTAAAGGGGCAACTGAAGCTTTCTTT.